This TCR beta chain was observed in a study of response to subunit inactivated influenza vaccine. In TCRdb, the RT-PCR reads were re-called with MiXCR into one record per CDR3 protein. The data hold about 520,000 distinct CDR3 sequences, with about 25% observed a single time. The sample holds a few counts of this clonotype. Its antigen is unidentified. General observations from the study: The authors proposed limited new T cell recruitment per seasonal influenza vaccination.

The clonotype was recovered from a man between 50 and 59 years old who received an inactivated influenza vaccine. Source: CD4+ T cells sorted from PBMCs, taken around 5 days after vaccination.

CDR3 coding DNA: TGTGCCAGCAGCTTACAGGGGATCGGTGATTCACCCCTCCACTTT. It codes for CASSLQGIGDSPLHF. The chain links TRBV7-9 to TRBJ1-6, with a possible D match to TRBD1 (6 bases). Germline CDR1 is SEHNR and CDR2 is FQNEAQ (reference sequence). V lost 2 bases and J 8 bases, leaving 13 bases between the germline ends. CDR3 size: 15 residues. The full variable domain, its missing parts supplied by reference TRBV7-9 and TRBJ1-6, is DTGVSQNPRHKITKRGQNVTFRCDPISEHNRLYWYRQTLGQGPEFLTYFQNEAQLEKSRLLSDRFSAERPKGSFSTLEIQRTEQGDSAMYLCASSLQGIGDSPLHFGNGTRLTVT.